A single sample is the source of the 16 T cell receptor beta chains below, sequenced in a study of blood T cell repertoires in COVID-19. Here immunoSEQ multiplex PCR was the method, and the copy in TCRdb shows in-frame clones only, minus some. The repertoire holds hundreds of thousands of clones, with roughly 87% as singletons. Sequencing was carried out using peripheral blood. These receptors were obtained from a man between 18 and 35 years old with active or convalescent COVID-19.

This sequence joins TRBV29-1 and TRBJ1-1, with D possibly matching TRBD1 (5 bases). Trimming shortened V by 2 bases and J by 4 bases, and 11 bases separated the two germline ends. CDR3 length equals 13 residues. Germline loops: CDR1 SQVTM, CDR2 ANQGSEA. In nucleotides, the CDR3 is TGCAGCGTTGAACAGGGCTTCGGCACTGAAGCTTTCTTT. Translating it yields CSVEQGFGTEAFF.

The chain recombines TRBV29-1 with TRBJ2-7; 8 bases map to TRBD2. V gave up 6 bases and J gave up 3 bases; unmatched junction bases: 4. The CDR3 is 12 residues long. Germline V gives CDR1 SQVTM, CDR2 ANQGSEA. CDR3 nucleotide sequence: TGCAGCGTGGGGGCGGGGGGCTACGAGCAGTACTTC. Translating it yields CSVGAGGYEQYF.

The V gene is TRBV28, the J gene TRBJ1-4; D is possibly TRBD1 (6 bases). The CDR3 runs to 15 residues. The V and J ends lost 5 bases and 10 bases respectively, with 20 bases between them. Germline values: CDR1 MDHEN, CDR2 SYDVKM. The CDR3 region is CASSPRDTLIGKLFF. The CDR3 nucleotides read TGTGCCAGCAGTCCCCGGGACACTCTTATAGGAAAACTGTTTTTT.

The chain has TRBV2 and TRBJ2-3, with 15 bases fitting TRBD2. CDR1 is SNHLY, CDR2 FYNNEI, per germline. The CDR3 sequence is 14 residues long. The V gene end was trimmed by 9 bases and the J gene end by 3 bases; junction bases not matched to a gene: 1. Written as DNA, the CDR3 is TGTGCCAGAGGGACTAGCGGGGGGACAGATACGCAGTATTTT. Protein: CARGTSGGTDTQYF.

The chain is built from TRBV7-9 and TRBJ2-1; 10 bases map to TRBD2. CDR1 is SEHNR, CDR2 FQNEAQ, per germline (reference sequence). The CDR3 totals 16 residues. The trim removed 5 bases at V and 7 bases at J, leaving 11 bases unmatched. CDR3 protein: CASSPKGIAGGNEQFF. CDR3 nucleotides: TGTGCCAGCAGCCCCAAGGGGATAGCGGGAGGTAATGAGCAGTTCTTC.

The V and J genes are TRBV24-1 and TRBJ1-5, with a tentative D call TRBD1 (5 bases). The germline V gene encodes CDR1 KGHDR and CDR2 SFDVKD. This CDR3 has 15 amino acids. Trimming stripped 4 bases from V and 4 bases from J, with 13 bases between. The CDR3 DNA is TGTGCCACCAGTGACGGCGGAGGGGTTAATCAGCCCCAGCATTTT. Encoded protein: CATSDGGGVNQPQHF.

The chain employs TRBV7-9 and TRBJ1-6, with D tentatively TRBD1 (6 bases). The germline CDR1 and CDR2 sequences are SEHNR and FQNEAQ (reference sequence). The CDR3 extends over 16 amino acids. V was cut by 2 bases and J by 7 bases, with 15 bases left in between. CDR3 loop: CASSLRRGRGNSPLHF. CDR3 nucleotides: TGTGCCAGCAGCTTACGTCGCGGCAGGGGAAATTCACCCCTCCACTTT.

V usage is TRBV19 and J usage is TRBJ2-5, with TRBD2 matching 9 bases. The CDR3 is 16 amino acids. V gave up 3 bases and J gave up 2 bases; unmatched junction bases: 7. The germline V gene encodes CDR1 LNHDA and CDR2 SQIVND (reference sequence). DNA of the CDR3: TGTGCCAGTAGTATGGGGCTAGCGGGATTGCAAGAGACCCAGTACTTC. This translates into CASSMGLAGLQETQYF. The entire variable domain, with the rest obtained from reference TRBV19 and TRBJ2-5, is as follows: DGGITQSPKYLFRKEGQNVTLSCEQNLNHDAMYWYRQDPGQGLRLIYYSQIVNDFQKGDIAEGYSVSREKKESFPLTVTSAQKNPTAFYLCASSMGLAGLQETQYFGPGTRLLVL.

The gene calls are TRBV19 and TRBJ2-1, with D maybe TRBD1 (6 bases). V shed 6 bases and J shed 10 bases, with 10 bases lying between them. The V gene's germline CDR1 is LNHDA and CDR2 SQIVND (reference sequence). The length of the CDR3 is 11 residues. CDR3 protein: CASSTGNEQFF. The CDR3 DNA sequence: TGTGCCAGTAGCACAGGGAACGAGCAGTTCTTC.

V gene TRBV6-5 combines with J gene TRBJ1-1, with 9 bases matching TRBD1. This CDR3 comprises 12 residues. J was trimmed by 11 bases and V by 10 bases; bases with no gene match: 11. CDR1 is MNHEY and CDR2 is SVGAGI in the germline V gene. The CDR3 loop reads CATTGQGVGAFF. DNA for the CDR3: TGTGCCACCACGGGACAGGGCGTGGGTGCTTTCTTT.

The DNA for the CDR3 is TGTGCCAGTAGCCCTAGCGGGGGCCTGGTCTCCGGGGAGCTGTTTTTT. This encodes CASSPSGGLVSGELFF. The V call is TRBV19, the J call TRBJ2-2; 10 positions agree with TRBD2. V was pared by 6 bases and J by 6 bases, with 10 bases of the junction left unmatched. This CDR3 contains 16 residues. Germline values: CDR1 LNHDA, CDR2 SQIVND (reference sequence).

The chain combines TRBV18 with TRBJ2-5, with TRBD1 matching over 11 bases. The CDR3 extends over 15 amino acids. With 1 base clipped from V and 6 bases from J, the junction kept 4 bases outside the gene matches. CDR1 and CDR2 from the germline V gene are KGHSH and LQKENI. CDR3 coding DNA: TGTGCCAGCTCACCACTCGGGACAGGGGGACAGACCCAGTACTTC. It translates to CASSPLGTGGQTQYF.

This chain links TRBV5-1 with TRBJ2-2, with no clear D. This CDR3 is built from 14 residues. The V end was cut by 4 bases, the J end by 5 bases, with 12 bases between. Germline lookup yields CDR1 SGHRS and CDR2 YFSETQ. This CDR3 reads CASSDNTATGELFF. The CDR3, as DNA: TGCGCCAGCAGCGATAATACAGCTACCGGGGAGCTGTTTTTT.

The chain links TRBV2 to TRBJ1-2; TRBD1 might be the D (5 bases). Trimming shortened V by 5 bases and J by 2 bases, and 9 bases separated the two germline ends. Germline V gene data show CDR1 as SNHLY and CDR2 as FYNNEI. The CDR3 is 13 residues long. The CDR3 protein is CASSTGDNYGYTF. CDR3 coding DNA: TGTGCCAGCAGTACGGGGGACAACTATGGCTACACCTTC.

This clone has a single count. V usage is TRBV9 and J usage is TRBJ1-2; no firm D call. The ends were cut back, 0 bases at V and 6 bases at J, with 9 bases in the middle. Germline V gene lookup returns CDR1 SGDLS and CDR2 YYNGEE. The CDR3 has 13 amino acids. The chain's CDR3 is CASSVDLEDGYTF. The DNA of the CDR3 is TGTGCCAGCAGCGTAGATTTGGAGGATGGCTACACCTTC.

The chain links TRBV7-8 to TRBJ2-5; 13 bases fit TRBD2. This CDR3 is built from 17 residues. Germline V gene lookup returns CDR1 SGHVS and CDR2 FQNEAQ. V trimming: 4 bases; J trimming: 7 bases; junction bases outside the gene matches: 12. The DNA for the CDR3 is TGTGCCAGCAGCTCCCTTACTAGCGGGAGGGCCCTAAGGACCCAGTACTTC. Amino acids: CASSSLTSGRALRTQYF. Full variable domain (missing parts from reference TRBV7-8 and TRBJ2-5): GAGVSQSPRYKVAKRGQDVALRCDPISGHVSLFWYQQALGQGPEFLTYFQNEAQLDKSGLPSDRFFAERPEGSVSTLKIQRTQQEDSAVYLCASSSLTSGRALRTQYFGPGTRLLVL.